Presented here are 5 T cell receptor beta chains from one specimen sequenced in a study of beta chain features in type 1 diabetes. Isolated RNA was reverse transcribed in full, so expressed TCRB transcripts were sequenced. The repertoire was sequenced with immunoSEQ multiplex PCR; TCRdb's copy has only in-frame clones and lacks some. The data show 400,000 to 500,000 clones, about 14% seen once. Sequenced: naive CD4+ T cells from blood. The receptors originated from a man aged 25-45 years in good health.

In this sample, this clone turned up a few times. This chain connects TRBV18 to TRBJ2-6, with D perhaps matching TRBD2 (5 bases). Germline V CDR1 and CDR2: KGHSH, LQKENI. The germline V and J ends were trimmed by 3 bases and 0 bases, with 15 bases remaining between them. This CDR3 comprises 18 residues. In DNA form, the CDR3 reads TGTGCCAGCTCACCGTTTGAGGGAATAAACTCTGGGGCCAACGTCCTGACTTTC. Translating it yields CASSPFEGINSGANVLTF.

This sequence joins TRBV5-4 and TRBJ2-3, with 10 nucleotides matching TRBD2. Unmatched junction bases numbered 8, after V lost 6 bases and J lost 4 bases. Germline loops: CDR1 SGHNT, CDR2 YYREEE (reference sequence). CDR3 length equals 15 residues. Here the CDR3 reads CASNLGTSDADTQYF. In DNA, the CDR3 is TGTGCCAGCAACTTAGGGACTAGCGATGCAGATACGCAGTATTTT.

The CDR3 here is CASSLVLSAAAYNEQFF. For the CDR3, the DNA is TGTGCCAGCAGCTTAGTGCTATCGGCGGCAGCCTACAATGAGCAGTTCTTC. The V and J genes are TRBV7-2 and TRBJ2-1, with unresolved D. There are 17 residues in the CDR3. In germline, CDR1 is SGHTA, CDR2 FQGNSA. The V end was cut by 1 base, the J end by 2 bases, with 15 bases between.

There are a few counts of this clone. The J gene is TRBJ1-2, the V gene TRBV4-1; D perhaps matches TRBD1 (5 bases). This CDR3 spans 15 amino acids. Germline V gene data show CDR1 as MGHRA and CDR2 as YSYEKL. The V gene lost 2 bases and the J gene lost 5 bases, with 15 bases spanning the gap. The CDR3: CASSQPVVGGYGYTF. CDR3 DNA sequence: TGCGCCAGCAGCCAACCTGTAGTCGGGGGTTATGGCTACACCTTC.

The sample holds one count of this clone. V is TRBV7-3 and J is TRBJ1-2, with 10 bases identical to TRBD1. The CDR3 runs to 15 residues. The J segment lost 4 bases and the V segment lost 6 bases, leaving 8 bases of the junction unmatched. CDR1 and CDR2 (germline): SGHTA, FQGTGA. The CDR3 coding sequence is TGTGCCAGCAGTTCCGGGACAGGGGTCCCCTATGGCTACACCTTC. Its protein is CASSSGTGVPYGYTF.